These 20 T cell receptor beta chains were all obtained from the same sample, sequenced in a study of control samples from healthy donors and cancer patients. Profiling relied on immunoSEQ multiplex PCR, and the TCRdb table lists in-frame clones only, not all of them. This table holds over 150,000 clones, around 94% found once. Sequenced material: blood. These receptors were obtained from a woman between 18 and 29 years old in good health.

In this sample, this clone turned up once. The chain employs TRBV6-5 and TRBJ1-1; possibly TRBD1 for D (5 bases). Trimming took off 6 bases at V and 0 bases at J, with 14 bases between the two ends. The CDR3 is 15 amino acids. In germline, CDR1 is MNHEY, CDR2 SVGAGI. The CDR3 bases are TGTGCCAGCAGGAGGACACGGGAAATGAACACTGAAGCTTTCTTT. It is translated as CASRRTREMNTEAFF.

The gene calls are TRBV18 and TRBJ1-1; TRBD1 is a possible D gene (5 bases). Looked up from germline, CDR1 is KGHSH and CDR2 is LQKENI. V was trimmed by 10 bases and J by 4 bases, leaving 16 bases between them. The CDR3 has 13 amino acids. CDR3 protein: CATHRGGGTEAFF. The DNA of the CDR3 is TGTGCCACCCACCGGGGCGGGGGCACTGAAGCTTTCTTT.

The count of this clone is one. The chain recombines TRBV11-1 with TRBJ2-7, with 11 positions matching TRBD2. Germline V lookup: CDR1 SGHAT, CDR2 FQDESV (reference sequence). J lost 0 bases, V lost 3 bases, and 1 base had no gene match. This CDR3 spans 15 amino acids. CDR3 loop: CASSFSGGASYEQYF. The CDR3 DNA is TGTGCCAGCAGCTTTAGCGGGGGGGCCTCCTACGAGCAGTACTTC.

The chain is built from TRBV11-2 and TRBJ2-7, with 8 bases aligning to TRBD1. The CDR3 is made up of 16 amino acids. V was clipped by 0 bases and J by 5 bases; unmatched bases: 9. Germline V gene lookup returns CDR1 SGHAT and CDR2 FQNNGV. The DNA for the CDR3 is TGTGCCAGCAGCTTAGATCTGGCAGGGGGCATCCACGAGCAGTACTTC. This translates into CASSLDLAGGIHEQYF. Together with reference TRBV11-2 and TRBJ2-7, the CDR3 gives the full variable domain: EAGVAQSPRYKIIEKRQSVAFWCNPISGHATLYWYQQILGQGPKLLIQFQNNGVVDDSQLPKDRFSAERLKGVDSTLKIQPAKLEDSAVYLCASSLDLAGGIHEQYFGPGTRLTVT.

The V and J genes are TRBV27 and TRBJ1-2; 7 nucleotides align to TRBD1. The germline V gene encodes CDR1 MNHEY and CDR2 SMNVEV (reference sequence). Germline trimming cut 5 bases from V and 4 bases from J; bases unmatched to any gene: 7. The CDR3 runs 14 residues. The CDR3: CASSPRQGSYGYTF. The CDR3 region has the DNA TGTGCCAGCAGTCCTCGACAGGGAAGCTATGGCTACACCTTC.

Note on this clone: Other DNA sequences in this sample translate to the same CDR3. The gene calls are TRBV20-1 and TRBJ2-1, with D unclear. Germline values: CDR1 DFQATT, CDR2 SNEGSKA (reference sequence). V lost 3 bases and J lost 1, with 1 base in between. The CDR3 is 11 amino acids. CDR3 region: CSARSYNEQFF. For the CDR3, the DNA is TGCAGTGCTAGGTCCTACAATGAGCAGTTCTTC.

This clone was picked up one time. The V gene is TRBV3-1 (or the pseudogene TRBV3-2), the J gene TRBJ1-2; no firm D call. CDR1 and CDR2 (germline): LGHDT, YNNKEL (reference sequence). The germline V and J ends were trimmed by 7 bases and 6 bases, with 18 bases remaining between them. This CDR3 spans 14 amino acids. CDR3 DNA sequence: TGTGCCAGCAAAACGCTGGACGGACTTGATGGCTACACCTTC. Its translation is CASKTLDGLDGYTF.

This clone was counted a single time. The genes are TRBV2 and TRBJ1-1; maybe TRBD1 (5 bases). Trimming took 0 bases from V and 6 from J, leaving 5 bases between them. This CDR3 comprises 12 residues. CDR1 is SNHLY, CDR2 FYNNEI, per germline. In DNA form, the CDR3 reads TGTGCCAGCAGTGAAGCGGGGGCTGAAGCTTTCTTT. Protein: CASSEAGAEAFF.

Here the CDR3 reads CASSLSAGGPTGELFF. Here the CDR3 DNA reads TGCGCCAGCAGTCTTTCAGCGGGAGGGCCCACCGGGGAGCTGTTTTTT. This chain connects TRBV10-2 to TRBJ2-2; 10 bases are a match to TRBD2. Germline-derived CDR1 and CDR2 are WSHSY and SAAADI. This CDR3 comprises 16 residues. With V trimmed by 5 bases and J by 4 bases, 7 bases remained unmatched.

The chain has TRBV5-4 and TRBJ1-2; 7 bases map to TRBD1. This CDR3 has 17 amino acids. Germline lookup yields CDR1 SGHNT and CDR2 YYREEE (reference sequence). The J segment lost 4 bases and the V segment lost 1 base, leaving 13 bases of the junction unmatched. The CDR3 spells CASSLWQGGPRSYGYTF. CDR3 DNA sequence: TGTGCCAGCAGCTTGTGGCAGGGGGGACCCCGGAGCTATGGCTACACCTTC. The whole variable domain, remainder taken from reference TRBV5-4 and TRBJ1-2, is ETGVTQSPTHLIKTRGQQVTLRCSSQSGHNTVSWYQQALGQGPQFIFQYYREEENGRGNFPPRFSGLQFPNYSSELNVNALELDDSALYLCASSLWQGGPRSYGYTFGSGTRLTVV.

The rearrangement links TRBV28 to TRBJ1-4, with unresolved D. Trimming removed 5 bases at V and 0 bases at J, with 10 bases between. The germline CDR1 and CDR2 sequences are MDHEN and SYDVKM. There are 15 residues in the CDR3. CDR3 loop: CASSPTRATNEKLFF. DNA for the CDR3: TGTGCCAGCAGTCCAACCCGGGCAACTAATGAAAAACTGTTTTTT.

This clone was recorded a few times. The V call is TRBV29-1, the J call TRBJ1-1; D may be TRBD1 (6 bases). In germline, CDR1 is SQVTM, CDR2 ANQGSEA. The CDR3 has 13 residues. With 7 bases removed from V and 0 bases from J, the gap between germline ends came to 12 bases. This CDR3 reads CSAYRELNTEAFF. The CDR3 nucleotides are TGCAGCGCATACAGGGAGTTGAACACTGAAGCTTTCTTT.

This sequence joins TRBV6-2 or TRBV6-3 and TRBJ2-5, with D unresolved. This CDR3 has 14 amino acids. Trimming took 0 bases from V and 5 from J, leaving 10 bases between them. Germline lookup yields CDR1 MNHEY and CDR2 SVGEGT. The CDR3 loop reads CASSYSGYRETQYF. CDR3 DNA: TGTGCCAGCAGTTACTCAGGTTACCGGGAGACCCAGTACTTC.

The genes are TRBV2 and TRBJ1-2; 9 positions agree with TRBD1. Per germline, CDR1 SNHLY and CDR2 FYNNEI. After removal of 6 bases from V and 3 bases from J, the junction contained 11 bases not matched to a gene. The CDR3 is 16 residues long. In DNA form, the CDR3 reads TGTGCCAGCAGCGCCGGTGGGACAGGGTTCGACTATGGCTACACCTTC. This translates into CASSAGGTGFDYGYTF.

The V call is TRBV19, the J call TRBJ1-2; tentatively, D is TRBD1 (5 bases). Trimming removed 2 bases from V and 4 bases from J, with 20 bases in between. The CDR3 has 17 residues. CDR1 LNHDA and CDR2 SQIVND come from the germline V gene (reference sequence). CDR3 protein: CASSIKGSPVRAYGYTF. The CDR3 coding sequence is TGTGCCAGTAGTATAAAGGGGAGTCCTGTCCGGGCCTATGGCTACACCTTC.

Comments on this clone: Other nucleotide sequences in the sample specify the same CDR3. The chain carries TRBV5-1 and TRBJ1-1, with D unresolved. Between the trimmed V and J ends, which lost 1 base and 3 bases, there was a span of 10 bases. The CDR3 sequence is 14 residues long. Germline CDR1 SGHRS, CDR2 YFSETQ. The CDR3 DNA follows: TGCGCCAGCAGCTTGACGGGGAGGGACACTGAAGCTTTCTTT. This translates into CASSLTGRDTEAFF.

The genes are TRBV18 and TRBJ1-2; TRBD1 might be the D (6 bases). The CDR3 has 17 residues. Germline V lookup: CDR1 KGHSH, CDR2 LQKENI. Trimming removed 6 bases from V and 8 bases from J, with 28 bases in between. Here the CDR3 reads CASSITGPETGRRGYTF. The CDR3 DNA reads as TGTGCCAGCTCCATCACCGGCCCGGAGACAGGCCGGAGAGGCTACACCTTC.

V is TRBV7-2 and J is TRBJ1-6, with 10 bases that match TRBD1. The V and J ends lost 1 base and 9 bases, in that order; junction bases with no gene match: 6. Germline V gene lookup returns CDR1 SGHTA and CDR2 FQGNSA. This CDR3 comprises 16 residues. CDR3 bases: TGTGCCAGCAGCTTAGTCGCGGGACAGGGGAGTTCACCCCTCCACTTT. It yields the protein CASSLVAGQGSSPLHF.

This sequence joins TRBV7-9 and TRBJ1-3, with D hard to call. This CDR3 comprises 17 residues. CDR1 and CDR2 from the germline V gene are SEHNR and FQNEAQ (reference sequence). V was cut by 5 bases and J by 0 bases, with 17 bases left in between. CDR3 sequence reads: CASSPEAGGTSGNTIYF. The CDR3 DNA reads TGTGCCAGCAGCCCCGAGGCGGGAGGCACCTCTGGAAACACCATATATTTT.

Notes on this clone: The same CDR3 also results from other DNA sequences found in this sample. The rearrangement links TRBV3-1 (or the pseudogene TRBV3-2) to TRBJ2-3, with D perhaps matching TRBD1 or TRBD2 (7 bases each). The CDR3 covers 18 residues. Trimming removed 0 bases at V and 0 bases at J, with 16 bases between. The germline gives CDR1 LGHDT, CDR2 YNNKEL (reference sequence). The CDR3: CASSQDEGAGASTDTQYF. The CDR3 DNA reads TGTGCCAGCAGCCAAGATGAGGGGGCGGGGGCTAGCACAGATACGCAGTATTTT.